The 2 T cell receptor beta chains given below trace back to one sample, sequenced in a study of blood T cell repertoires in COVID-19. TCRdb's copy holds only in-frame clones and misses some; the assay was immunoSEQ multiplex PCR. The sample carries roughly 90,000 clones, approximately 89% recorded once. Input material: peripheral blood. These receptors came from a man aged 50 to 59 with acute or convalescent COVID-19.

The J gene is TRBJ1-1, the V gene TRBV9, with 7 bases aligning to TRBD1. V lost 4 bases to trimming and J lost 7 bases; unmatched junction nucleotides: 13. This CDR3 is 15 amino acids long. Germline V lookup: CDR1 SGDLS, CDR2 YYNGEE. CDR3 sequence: CASSPRPGTAFEAFF. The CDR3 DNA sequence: TGTGCCAGCAGCCCAAGACCCGGGACAGCTTTTGAAGCTTTCTTT.

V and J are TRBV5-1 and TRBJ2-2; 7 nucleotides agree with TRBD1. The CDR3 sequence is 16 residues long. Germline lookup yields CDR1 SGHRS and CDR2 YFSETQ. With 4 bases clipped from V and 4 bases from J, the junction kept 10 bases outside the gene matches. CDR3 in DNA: TGCGCCAGCAGCATCCGGACAGGTGGGGCCACCGGGGAGCTGTTTTTT. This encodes CASSIRTGGATGELFF.